This T cell receptor (beta chain) was sequenced in a study of cytomegalovirus exposure and HLA in healthy donors. V shed 2 bases, J shed 5 bases, and the junction held 9 bases outside the gene matches. CDR1 and CDR2 (germline): SGHNT, YYREEE (reference sequence). This CDR3 is 16 amino acids long. 13 Jbeta primers and 60 Vbeta primers were used for the PCR. Clones were read by immunoSEQ multiplex PCR, and TCRdb kept only the in-frame ones, dropping some. The table lists around 120,000 clones, 60% to 85% of them singletons. The TCR was taken from a man in his fifties in good health and CMV-seropositive. The chain uses TRBV5-4 and TRBJ2-1; 8 nucleotides match TRBD2. The sequencing input was PBMCs. CDR3 sequence (DNA): TGTGCCAGCAGCTTTTCTGGCGGGGGGTGGAACAATGAGCAGTTCTTC. It specifies CASSFSGGGWNNEQFF.